These T cell receptor beta chains were read from a single sample in a study of T cells after yellow fever vaccination. TCRdb itself ran the 5' RACE reads through MiXCR, one entry per CDR3 protein. Seen here are a few hundred thousand distinct CDR3 sequences, around 3.9% observed once, and the top ten hold about a quarter. The source material was PBMCs, sampled on the day of the yellow fever booster vaccination. All receptors come from a man between 18 and 35 years old who received the YFV17D yellow fever vaccine. The CDR3 runs from the conserved cysteine through the conserved F or W. D genes are given only for firm matches. Some rows mark clone size as missing; the rest say once, few, many or name a class of expanded clone.

size,length,J,D,V,DNA,CDR3
few,15,TRBJ1-2,-,TRBV5-1,TGCGCCAGCAGCGTGGGCAGGGGAGGGATCTATGGCTACACCTTC,CASSVGRGGIYGYTF
many,13,TRBJ2-2,TRBD2,TRBV29-1,TGCAGCGTCCGGCTACTAGCGTCCGGGGAGCTGTTTTTT,CSVRLLASGELFF
few,14,TRBJ1-5,TRBD1,TRBV7-2,TGTGCCAGCAGCTGGGACAGGGGGAATCAGCCCCAGCATTTT,CASSWDRGNQPQHF
many,16,TRBJ2-3,TRBD2,TRBV3-1,TGTGCCAGCAGCCAACGTCCGGGGGGATCCACTAATACGCAGTATTTT,CASSQRPGGSTNTQYF
few,16,TRBJ2-1,-,TRBV4-1,TGCGCCAGCAGCCAACCCCTAAGGACGGGTCAAAATGAGCAGTTCTTC,CASSQPLRTGQNEQFF
many,14,TRBJ2-2,-,TRBV11-2,TGTGCCAGCAGCCCGTCGGATCCCACCGGGGAGCTGTTTTTT,CASSPSDPTGELFF
many,13,TRBJ1-1,-,TRBV29-1,TGCAGCGTTGATGAGGGGAGGAACACTGAAGCTTTCTTT,CSVDEGRNTEAFF
many,17,TRBJ2-7,-,TRBV5-8,TGTGCCAGCAGCTTGGAAGCAGGGAATAAGTGGATCTACGAGCAGTACTTC,CASSLEAGNKWIYEQYF
-,11,TRBJ1-6,-,TRBV20-1,TGCAGTGCTAGAGATAGGAGACCCCTCCACTTT,CSARDRRPLHF
few,15,TRBJ1-6,-,TRBV5-1,TGCGCCAGCAGCTTGGGACCAGGGGAAAATTCACCCCTCCACTTT,CASSLGPGENSPLHF
-,15,TRBJ1-6,TRBD1,TRBV28,TGTGCCAGCACTACCCTCGGGACAGCTAATTCACCCCTCCACTTT,CASTTLGTANSPLHF
few,14,TRBJ2-1,TRBD1,TRBV19,TGTGCCAGTAGGAGGACAGGGGTGATTTATGAGCAGTTCTTC,CASRRTGVIYEQFF
few,16,TRBJ1-6,-,TRBV7-8,TGTGCCAGCACCCACGCCCGCAGTAACTATAATTCACCCCTCCACTTT,CASTHARSNYNSPLHF
few,16,TRBJ2-2,-,TRBV7-2,TGTGCCAGCAGCCCTTATGGGGGGGCGTTCACCGGGGAGCTGTTTTTT,CASSPYGGAFTGELFF
few,17,TRBJ2-2,-,TRBV24-1,TGTGCCACCAGTGATTATCGGGTCTTGAGATCCACCGGGGAGCTGTTTTTT,CATSDYRVLRSTGELFF
few,14,TRBJ2-7,TRBD1,TRBV19,TGTGCCAGTACCGAAGGACAGGGGGTAGGCGAGCAGTACTTC,CASTEGQGVGEQYF
-,15,TRBJ1-2,TRBD1,TRBV27,TGTGCCAGCAGTTCGCCGGGACAGGGGCACGATGGCTACACCTTC,CASSSPGQGHDGYTF
few,15,TRBJ2-3,-,TRBV7-3,TGTGCCAGCAGCTTAGGTGGCTGGGACACAGATACGCAGTATTTT,CASSLGGWDTDTQYF
-,14,TRBJ2-7,TRBD2,TRBV7-9,TGTGCCAGCAGCACGGGACTAGCGGCCTACGAGCAGTACTTC,CASSTGLAAYEQYF
many,18,TRBJ1-5,TRBD1,TRBV6-2/TRBV6-3,TGTGCCAGCAGTTACCTGCGACAGGGACTTGTGGCCAATCAGCCCCAGCATTTT,CASSYLRQGLVANQPQHF
-,17,TRBJ2-2,TRBD2,TRBV12-5,TGTGCTAGCCAACGGGCGGGGGGGGGCGTTAACACCGGGGAGCTGTTTTTT,CASQRAGGGVNTGELFF
many,14,TRBJ1-6,-,TRBV20-1,TGCAGTGCTAGAGTGGGGGGATCACGGTCACCCCTCCACTTT,CSARVGGSRSPLHF
many,14,TRBJ2-1,TRBD1,TRBV12-3/TRBV12-4,TGTGCCAGCACCCCGGGACAGGCAAACAATGAGCAGTTCTTC,CASTPGQANNEQFF
many,16,TRBJ2-4,-,TRBV2,TGTGCCAGCAGTGAAGTTGGGGTCGCGACCAAAAACATTCAGTACTTC,CASSEVGVATKNIQYF
many,14,TRBJ2-2,-,TRBV27,TGTGCCAGCAGTCCTAGGAGGCTGTCCGGGGAGCTGTTTTTT,CASSPRRLSGELFF
many,13,TRBJ2-1,TRBD1,TRBV6-5,TGTGCCAGCAGTTACGAAACAGGGGATGAGCAGTTCTTC,CASSYETGDEQFF
many,16,TRBJ2-1,-,TRBV6-2/TRBV6-3,TGTGCCAGCACCCACACCGAGACGGGGGGCCGGGATGAGCAGTTCTTC,CASTHTETGGRDEQFF
many,15,TRBJ2-3,-,TRBV6-5,TGTGCCAGCAGCTACTGGCAGGGGAGAGGGGATACGCAGTATTTT,CASSYWQGRGDTQYF
-,14,TRBJ1-2,-,TRBV6-2/TRBV6-3,TGTGCCAGCAGTTACGGGCAGCATAACTATGGCTACACCTTC,CASSYGQHNYGYTF
many,17,TRBJ2-5,TRBD1,TRBV7-9,TGTGCCAGCAGCTTCGATTATGGGACAGGGGGCACGAAGACCCAGTACTTC,CASSFDYGTGGTKTQYF
few,13,TRBJ2-1,TRBD1,TRBV6-6,TGTGCCACCGGACAGGGGGCAGTGAATGAGCAGTTCTTC,CATGQGAVNEQFF
few,14,TRBJ1-2,-,TRBV12-3/TRBV12-4,TGTGCCAGCAGTTTAGAAGGGGCTGGAAATGGCTACACCTTC,CASSLEGAGNGYTF
many,14,TRBJ2-7,TRBD1,TRBV12-3/TRBV12-4,TGTGCCAGCACTTTCCGGGACAGGGGCTACGAGCAGTACTTC,CASTFRDRGYEQYF
few,15,TRBJ1-1,-,TRBV7-9,TGTGCCAGCAGCTTAGGCGGGGGAACGAACACTGAAGCTTTCTTT,CASSLGGGTNTEAFF
many,14,TRBJ1-1,-,TRBV6-5,TGTGCCAGCAGTTATCAGCTCCCGAACACTGAAGCTTTCTTT,CASSYQLPNTEAFF
many,12,TRBJ2-1,-,TRBV6-5,TGTGCCAGCAGTCCCTGGCGAGGTGAGCAGTTCTTC,CASSPWRGEQFF
many,16,TRBJ2-7,-,TRBV4-1,TGCGCCAGCAGCCAAAAAGACAGACCGGGGCGCTACGAGCAGTACTTC,CASSQKDRPGRYEQYF
-,13,TRBJ2-1,-,TRBV6-2/TRBV6-3,TGTGCCAGCTTTCGCAGGTTGGACAATGAGCAGTTCTTC,CASFRRLDNEQFF